This T cell receptor beta chain was sequenced during a study of cytomegalovirus exposure and HLA in healthy donors. Points on this clone: Its target is not known.

CDR3 size: 15 residues. V was clipped by 11 bases and J by 1 base; unmatched bases: 14. Germline V gene data show CDR1 as WNHNN and CDR2 as SYGVQD (reference sequence). Primers included in the PCR were 60 Vbeta and 13 Jbeta primers. Assay used: immunoSEQ multiplex PCR; TCRdb lists only in-frame clones, some missing. The repertoire holds 150,000 to 200,000 clones, roughly 9.5% seen once, with over 1% in the top ten. General study findings and limits: A later analysis reportedly found fewer N-insertions in an Asian-associated ancestry cluster than the approximately 700-donor mean. Roughly uniform sequencing depth across donors was assumed, possibly incorrectly.

Sequences were obtained from PBMCs. J is TRBJ2-7 and V is TRBV10-1, with TRBD1 identical over 7 bases. The sequence was obtained from a woman aged 30 to 39 in good health and CMV-seropositive. The CDR3 bases are TGCGCCCGGTTCGGCCGGGACAGACAGTCCTACGAGCAGTACTTC. Protein product: CARFGRDRQSYEQYF.